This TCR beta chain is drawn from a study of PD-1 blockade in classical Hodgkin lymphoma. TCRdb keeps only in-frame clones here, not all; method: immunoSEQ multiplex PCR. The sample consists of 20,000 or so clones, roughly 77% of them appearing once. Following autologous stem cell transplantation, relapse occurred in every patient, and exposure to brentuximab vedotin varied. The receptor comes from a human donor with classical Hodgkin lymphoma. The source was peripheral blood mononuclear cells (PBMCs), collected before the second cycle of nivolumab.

The CDR3 spells CASSLITRGETQYF. CDR3 in DNA: TGTGCCAGCAGCTTAATCACCAGGGGTGAGACCCAGTACTTC. The chain links TRBV7-8 to TRBJ2-5; a possible D gene is TRBD1 (6 bases). Trimming shortened V by 2 bases and J by 5 bases, and 12 bases separated the two germline ends. The CDR3 runs to 14 residues. Germline V lookup: CDR1 SGHVS, CDR2 FQNEAQ.